This TCR beta chain was captured in a study of post-analysis software for immune sequencing data (dated by TCRdb to 2015 to 2017). For the study in its entirety: Recorded disease courses included relapsing-remitting, secondary progressive and progressive-relapsing multiple sclerosis, with some patients lacking subtype annotation. The patient repertoires were compared against 11 previously published healthy control repertoires obtained from donors aged about 6 to 25 years. A subset of samples was prepared in parallel using single-end sample barcoding, then pooled and co-amplified after Illumina adapter ligation. On the study overall, not on this receptor specifically: Normalized Chao1 diversity was significantly lower in multiple sclerosis patients than controls, suggesting substantial peripheral T-cell clonal expansion. Patients showed significantly higher frequencies than controls for about 5 TRBV segments, among them TRBV5-6, TRBV5-1 and TRBV20-1. The control group was slightly older than the multiple sclerosis patient group. Direct clustering with F measure revealed strong co-clustering of samples prepared in the same batch, which led to a batch-effect correction.

Library construction relied on PCR. The run used an Illumina HiSeq 2500. To reduce PCR and sequencing biases, unique molecular identifiers were incorporated into the TCR beta cDNA libraries. Every 1 to 10 million input T cells yielded about 500,000 cDNA molecules, meaning each molecule approximated one T cell. The patient libraries were prepared and sequenced using the same protocol as the earlier healthy control dataset. Within a given batch, samples were prepared together, multiplexed and sequenced on the same HiSeq lane. Per the authors' processing: MIGEC handled the raw barcoded reads, throwing out single-read molecular identifier groups before consensus assembly and CDR3 extraction. VDJtools was used for post-analysis of the clonotype tables, and diversity was normalized by down-sampling every dataset to the size of the smallest sample. To correct batch-related cross-sample contamination, repertoire overlap clustering matched CDR3 amino acid sequences but not nucleotide sequences. TCRdb cleaned the public reads at Q25 with fastp, built clones with MiXCR and kept in-frame beta chains. Each record represents a unique CDR3 protein, reported with the most common genes and DNA among its rows. V and J calls and clone size were set by TCRdb, not the authors. Within this sample are 550,000 to 700,000 distinct CDR3 sequences, with 40% to 50% of them counted one time only. The top ten clonotypes cover roughly 1.8% of the sample.

Taken from cysteine to phenylalanine, the CDR3 has 15 residues. This entry keeps only the CDR3 DNA: 45 bases, framed from base 1. Unmatched junction bases come to 9, with V trimmed by 4 bases and J by 2 bases. Based on the germline V gene, the CDR1 and CDR2 sequences are SQVTM and ANQGSEA. To demonstrate the VDJtools post-analysis software, the study profiled TCR beta repertoires from the peripheral blood of about a dozen young patients with multiple sclerosis. The multiple sclerosis patients were children and adolescents between roughly 6 and 16 years of age. About this clonotype: Its recognized antigen is unknown. There are no base qualities to consult, and no much larger clone falls within one base.

This receptor was taken from a girl between 5 and 17 years old with multiple sclerosis. Source material: blood. The chain is made from TRBV29-1 and TRBJ1-2, and 8 junctional nucleotides match TRBD1. The DNA sequence is as follows: TGCAGCGTTGTGGCGGGACAGGCGACAAACTATGGCTACACCTTC. Translated, this gives CSVVAGQATNYGYTF. Where the CDR3 stops, the reference TRBV29-1 and TRBJ1-2 genes take over; the full variable domain is SAVISQKPSRDICQRGTSLTIQCQVDSQVTMMFWYRQQPGQSLTLIATANQGSEATYESGFVIDKFPISRPNLTFSTLTVSNMSPEDSSIYLCSVVAGQATNYGYTFGSGTRLTVV.